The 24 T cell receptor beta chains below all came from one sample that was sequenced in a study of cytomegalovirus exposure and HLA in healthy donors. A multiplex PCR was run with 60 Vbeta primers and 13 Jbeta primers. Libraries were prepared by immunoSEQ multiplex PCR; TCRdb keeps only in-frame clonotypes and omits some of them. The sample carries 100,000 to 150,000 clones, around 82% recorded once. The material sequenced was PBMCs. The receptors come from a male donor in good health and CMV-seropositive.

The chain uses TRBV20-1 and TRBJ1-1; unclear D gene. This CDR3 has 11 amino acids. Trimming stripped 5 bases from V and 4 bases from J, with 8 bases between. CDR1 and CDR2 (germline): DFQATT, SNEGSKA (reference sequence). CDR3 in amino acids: CSAERGTEAFF. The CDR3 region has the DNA TGCAGTGCTGAACGGGGCACTGAAGCTTTCTTT.

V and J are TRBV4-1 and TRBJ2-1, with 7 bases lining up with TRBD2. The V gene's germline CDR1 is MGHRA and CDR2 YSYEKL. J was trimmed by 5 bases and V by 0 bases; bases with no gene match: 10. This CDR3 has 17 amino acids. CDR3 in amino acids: CASSQEIYREAHNEQFF. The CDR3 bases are TGCGCCAGCAGCCAAGAGATATATCGGGAGGCCCACAATGAGCAGTTCTTC.

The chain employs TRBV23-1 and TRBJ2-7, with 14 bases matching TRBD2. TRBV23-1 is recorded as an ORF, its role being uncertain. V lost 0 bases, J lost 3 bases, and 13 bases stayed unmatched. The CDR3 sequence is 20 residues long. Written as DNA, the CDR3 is TGCGCCAGCAGTCAATCGGCGACTAGCGGGAGGGCCCAGGGCCACTACGAGCAGTACTTC. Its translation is CASSQSATSGRAQGHYEQYF.

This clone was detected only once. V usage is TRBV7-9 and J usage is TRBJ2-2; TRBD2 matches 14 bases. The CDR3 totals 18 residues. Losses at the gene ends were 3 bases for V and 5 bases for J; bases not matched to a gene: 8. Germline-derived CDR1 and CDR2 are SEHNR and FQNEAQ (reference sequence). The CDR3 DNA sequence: TGTGCCAGCAGCTTTGCGGGACTAGCGGGGGCGAGAACCGGGGAGCTGTTTTTT. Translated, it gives CASSFAGLAGARTGELFF.

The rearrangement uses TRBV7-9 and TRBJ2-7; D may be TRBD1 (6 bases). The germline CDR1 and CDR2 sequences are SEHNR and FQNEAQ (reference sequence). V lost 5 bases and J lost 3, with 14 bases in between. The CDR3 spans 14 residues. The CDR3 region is CASSLYQQGYEQYF. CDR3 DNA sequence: TGTGCCAGCAGCCTCTACCAACAGGGCTACGAGCAGTACTTC.

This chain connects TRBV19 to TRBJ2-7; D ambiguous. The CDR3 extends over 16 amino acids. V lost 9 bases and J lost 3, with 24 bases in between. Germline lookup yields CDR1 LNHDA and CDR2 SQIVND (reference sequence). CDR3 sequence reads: CASSPRGFPPYYEQYF. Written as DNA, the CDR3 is TGTGCCAGCTCCCCCAGAGGATTCCCACCCTACTACGAGCAGTACTTC. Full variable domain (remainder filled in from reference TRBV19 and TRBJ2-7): DGGITQSPKYLFRKEGQNVTLSCEQNLNHDAMYWYRQDPGQGLRLIYYSQIVNDFQKGDIAEGYSVSREKKESFPLTVTSAQKNPTAFYLCASSPRGFPPYYEQYFGPGTRLTVT.

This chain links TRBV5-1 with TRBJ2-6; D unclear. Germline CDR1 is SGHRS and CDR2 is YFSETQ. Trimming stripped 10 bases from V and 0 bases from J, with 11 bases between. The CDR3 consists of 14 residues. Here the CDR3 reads CASSSNSGANVLTF. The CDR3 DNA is TGCGCCTCGTCGAGTAACTCTGGGGCCAACGTCCTGACTTTC.

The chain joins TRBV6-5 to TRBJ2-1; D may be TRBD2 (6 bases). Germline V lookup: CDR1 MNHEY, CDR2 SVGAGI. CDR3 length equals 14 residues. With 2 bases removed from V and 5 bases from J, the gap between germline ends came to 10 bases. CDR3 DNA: TGTGCCAGCAGTTACCGGAGGGCCCACAATGAGCAGTTCTTC. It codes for CASSYRRAHNEQFF.

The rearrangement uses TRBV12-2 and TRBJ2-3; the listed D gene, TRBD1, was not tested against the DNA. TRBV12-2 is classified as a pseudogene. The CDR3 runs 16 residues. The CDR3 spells CASRLVEGGNTDTQYF. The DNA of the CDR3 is TGTGCAAGTCGCTTAGTAGAAGGGGGCAACACAGATACGCAGTATTTT.

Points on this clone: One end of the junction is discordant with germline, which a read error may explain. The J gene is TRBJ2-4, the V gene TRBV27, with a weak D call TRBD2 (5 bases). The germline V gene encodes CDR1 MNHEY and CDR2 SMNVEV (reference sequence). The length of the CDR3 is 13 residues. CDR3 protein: CASSLSSGNSQYF. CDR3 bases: TGTGCCAGCAGTTTATCGTCCGGGAACAGTCAGTACTTC.

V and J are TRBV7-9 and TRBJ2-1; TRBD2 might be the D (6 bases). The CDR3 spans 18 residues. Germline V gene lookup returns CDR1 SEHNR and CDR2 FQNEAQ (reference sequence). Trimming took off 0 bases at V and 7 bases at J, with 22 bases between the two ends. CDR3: CASSLAGSVFSGGNEQFF. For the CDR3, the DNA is TGTGCCAGCAGCTTAGCGGGCTCAGTATTTAGTGGGGGGAATGAGCAGTTCTTC.

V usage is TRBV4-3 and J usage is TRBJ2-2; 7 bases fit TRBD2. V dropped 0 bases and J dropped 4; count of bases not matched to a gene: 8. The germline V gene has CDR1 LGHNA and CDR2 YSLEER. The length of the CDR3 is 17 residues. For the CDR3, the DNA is TGCGCCAGCAGCCAAGATACCAGCGGGAAGATCACCGGGGAGCTGTTTTTT. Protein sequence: CASSQDTSGKITGELFF.

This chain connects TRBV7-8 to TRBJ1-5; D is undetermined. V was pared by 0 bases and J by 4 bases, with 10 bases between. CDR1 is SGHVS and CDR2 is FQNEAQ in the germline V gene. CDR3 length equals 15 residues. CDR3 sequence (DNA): TGTGCCAGCAGCTTAGCGCGTTGGCGGAATCAGCCCCAGCATTTT. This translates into CASSLARWRNQPQHF.

CDR3 amino acids: CASSIPGVGREQYF. As DNA, the CDR3 is TGTGCCAGCAGTATCCCAGGGGTAGGGCGCGAGCAGTACTTC. The gene calls are TRBV27 and TRBJ2-7; a weak D match, TRBD1 (6 bases). V lost 5 bases, J lost 6 bases, and 17 bases lay in between. CDR1 and CDR2 from the germline V gene are MNHEY and SMNVEV (reference sequence). The CDR3 sequence is 14 residues long.

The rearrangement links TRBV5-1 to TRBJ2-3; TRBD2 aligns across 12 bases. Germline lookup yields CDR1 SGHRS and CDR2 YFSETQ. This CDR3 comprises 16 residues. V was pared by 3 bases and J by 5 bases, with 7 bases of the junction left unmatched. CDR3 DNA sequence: TGCGCCAGCAGCTGGACTAGCGGGAAGGTGGGAGATACGCAGTATTTT. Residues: CASSWTSGKVGDTQYF.

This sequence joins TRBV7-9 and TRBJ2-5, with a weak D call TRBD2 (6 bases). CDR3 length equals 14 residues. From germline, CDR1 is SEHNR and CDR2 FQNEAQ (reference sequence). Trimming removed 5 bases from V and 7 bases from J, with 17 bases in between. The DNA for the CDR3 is TGTGCCAGCAGCGGGGGAGGACCGCGGGGGACCCAGTACTTC. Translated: CASSGGGPRGTQYF.

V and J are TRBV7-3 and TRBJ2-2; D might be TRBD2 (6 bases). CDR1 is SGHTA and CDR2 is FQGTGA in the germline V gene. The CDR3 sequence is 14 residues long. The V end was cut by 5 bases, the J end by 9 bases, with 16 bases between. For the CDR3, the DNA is TGTGCCAGCAGCCCCGGGCCCGGGAGCCGGGAGCTGTTTTTT. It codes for CASSPGPGSRELFF.

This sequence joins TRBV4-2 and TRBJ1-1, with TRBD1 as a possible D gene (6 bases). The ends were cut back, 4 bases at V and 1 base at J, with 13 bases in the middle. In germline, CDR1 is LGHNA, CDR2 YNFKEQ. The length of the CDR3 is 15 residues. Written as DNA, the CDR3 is TGTGCCAGCAGCCCCCGGGACAAACCGAACACTGAAGCTTTCTTT. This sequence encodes CASSPRDKPNTEAFF.

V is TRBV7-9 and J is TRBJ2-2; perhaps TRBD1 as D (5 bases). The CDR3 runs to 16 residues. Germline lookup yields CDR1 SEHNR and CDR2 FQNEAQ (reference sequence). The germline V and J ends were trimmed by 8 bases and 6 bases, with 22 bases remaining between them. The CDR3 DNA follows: TGTGCCAGCGTCGTCACCTGGGGCCGGATTCCCGGGGAGCTGTTTTTT. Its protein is CASVVTWGRIPGELFF.

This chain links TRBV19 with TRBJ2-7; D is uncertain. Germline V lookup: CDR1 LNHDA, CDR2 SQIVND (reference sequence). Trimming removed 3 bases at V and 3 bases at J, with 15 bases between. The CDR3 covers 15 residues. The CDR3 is CASSMTRLLFYEQYF. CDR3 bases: TGTGCCAGTAGTATGACTCGGCTCCTGTTCTACGAGCAGTACTTC.

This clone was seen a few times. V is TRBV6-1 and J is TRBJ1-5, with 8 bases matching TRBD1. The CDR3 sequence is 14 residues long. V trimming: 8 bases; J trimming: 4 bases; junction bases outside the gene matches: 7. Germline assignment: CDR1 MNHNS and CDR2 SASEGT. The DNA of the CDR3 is TGTGCCAGCGAACCTGGGACAGGAAATCAGCCCCAGCATTTT. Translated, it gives CASEPGTGNQPQHF.

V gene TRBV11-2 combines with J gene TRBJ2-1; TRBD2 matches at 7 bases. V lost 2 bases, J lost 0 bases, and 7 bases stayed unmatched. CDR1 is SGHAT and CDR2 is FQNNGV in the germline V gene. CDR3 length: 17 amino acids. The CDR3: CASSLPTSMSSYNEQFF. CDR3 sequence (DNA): TGTGCCAGCAGCTTACCGACTAGCATGAGCTCCTACAATGAGCAGTTCTTC.

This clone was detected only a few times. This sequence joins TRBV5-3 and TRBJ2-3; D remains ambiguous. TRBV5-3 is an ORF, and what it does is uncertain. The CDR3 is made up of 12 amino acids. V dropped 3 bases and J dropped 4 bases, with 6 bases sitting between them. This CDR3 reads CARSSTPDTQYF. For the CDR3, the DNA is TGTGCCAGAAGCTCGACTCCAGATACGCAGTATTTT.

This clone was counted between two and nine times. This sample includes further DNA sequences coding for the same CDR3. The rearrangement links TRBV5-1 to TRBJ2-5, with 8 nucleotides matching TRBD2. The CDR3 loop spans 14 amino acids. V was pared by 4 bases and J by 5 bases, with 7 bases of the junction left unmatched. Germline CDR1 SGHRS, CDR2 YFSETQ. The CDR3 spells CASSPGLASETQYF. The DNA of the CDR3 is TGCGCCAGCAGCCCCGGACTAGCCAGTGAGACCCAGTACTTC.